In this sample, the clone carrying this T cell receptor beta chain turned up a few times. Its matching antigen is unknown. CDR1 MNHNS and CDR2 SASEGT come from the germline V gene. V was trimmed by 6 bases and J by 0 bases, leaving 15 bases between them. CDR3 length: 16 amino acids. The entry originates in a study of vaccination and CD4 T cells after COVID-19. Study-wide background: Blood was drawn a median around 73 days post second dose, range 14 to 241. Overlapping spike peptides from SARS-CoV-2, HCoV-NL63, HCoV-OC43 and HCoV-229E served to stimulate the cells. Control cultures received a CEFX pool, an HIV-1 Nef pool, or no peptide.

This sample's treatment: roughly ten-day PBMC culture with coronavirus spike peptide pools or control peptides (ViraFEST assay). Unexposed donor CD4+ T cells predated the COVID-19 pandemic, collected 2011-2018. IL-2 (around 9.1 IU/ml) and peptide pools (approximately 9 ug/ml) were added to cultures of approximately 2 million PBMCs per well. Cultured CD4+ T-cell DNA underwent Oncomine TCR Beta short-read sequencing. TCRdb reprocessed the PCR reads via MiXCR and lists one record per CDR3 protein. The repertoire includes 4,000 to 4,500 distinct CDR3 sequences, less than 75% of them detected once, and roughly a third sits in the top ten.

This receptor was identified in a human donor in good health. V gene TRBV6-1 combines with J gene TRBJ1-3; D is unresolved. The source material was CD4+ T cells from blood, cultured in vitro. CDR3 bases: TGTGCCAGCAGGGAGGGATCCCCTCTCTCTGGAAACACCATATATTTT. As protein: CASREGSPLSGNTIYF.